Sequencing of this TCR beta chain was carried out in a study of blood T cell repertoires in COVID-19. Looking at the study overall: COVID-19 samples collected from the United States, Italy and Spain covered acute and convalescent phases.

As processed by the authors: It was from reference gene primer amplification that nucleated cell counts were estimated. Only in-frame clones appear in the TCRdb table, and some are missing; sequencing was by immunoSEQ multiplex PCR. The DNA was the basis for D and trimming; V, J and clone size are from that table. The table shows about 380,000 clones, with around 90% occurring only once. Looked up from germline, CDR1 is SGHVS and CDR2 is FQNEAQ. This CDR3 spans 18 amino acids. The V and J ends lost 6 bases and 5 bases respectively, with 28 bases between them. The genes are TRBV7-8 and TRBJ1-1, with D possibly matching TRBD1 (5 bases). This TCR came from a man between 18 and 29 years old with active or convalescent COVID-19. The sample was peripheral blood. CDR3 amino acids: CASSFGKGTLGERTEAFF. Here the CDR3 DNA reads TGTGCCAGCAGTTTTGGTAAGGGGACTTTAGGGGAAAGAACTGAAGCTTTCTTT.